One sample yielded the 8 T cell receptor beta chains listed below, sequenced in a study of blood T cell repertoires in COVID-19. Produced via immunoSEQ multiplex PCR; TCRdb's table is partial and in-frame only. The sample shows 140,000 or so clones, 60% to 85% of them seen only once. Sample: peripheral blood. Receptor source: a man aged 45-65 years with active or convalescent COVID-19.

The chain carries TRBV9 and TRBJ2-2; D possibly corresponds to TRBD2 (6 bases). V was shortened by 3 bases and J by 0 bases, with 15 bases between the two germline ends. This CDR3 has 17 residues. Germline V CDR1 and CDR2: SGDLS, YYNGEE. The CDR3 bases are TGTGCCAGCAGCGCGCCTCGGGGGAACTCGAACACCGGGGAGCTGTTTTTT. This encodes CASSAPRGNSNTGELFF.

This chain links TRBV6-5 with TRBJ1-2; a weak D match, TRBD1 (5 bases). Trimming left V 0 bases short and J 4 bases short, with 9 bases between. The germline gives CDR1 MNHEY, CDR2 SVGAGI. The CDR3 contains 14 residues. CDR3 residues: CASSYSRQSYGYTF. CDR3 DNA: TGTGCCAGCAGTTACTCGAGACAGAGCTATGGCTACACCTTC.

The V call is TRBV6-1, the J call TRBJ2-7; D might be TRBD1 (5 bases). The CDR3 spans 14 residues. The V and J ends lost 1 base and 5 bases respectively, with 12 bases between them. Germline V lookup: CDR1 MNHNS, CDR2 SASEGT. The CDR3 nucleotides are TGTGCCAGCAGTGAAGGGGCCAGGGCCGACGAGCAGTACTTC. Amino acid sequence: CASSEGARADEQYF.

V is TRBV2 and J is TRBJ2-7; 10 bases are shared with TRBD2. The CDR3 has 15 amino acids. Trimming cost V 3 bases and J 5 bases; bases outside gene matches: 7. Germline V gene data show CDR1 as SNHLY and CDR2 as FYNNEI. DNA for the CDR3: TGTGCCAGCAGTGAGGCAGCGGGAGGGCCCGACGAGCAGTACTTC. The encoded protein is CASSEAAGGPDEQYF.

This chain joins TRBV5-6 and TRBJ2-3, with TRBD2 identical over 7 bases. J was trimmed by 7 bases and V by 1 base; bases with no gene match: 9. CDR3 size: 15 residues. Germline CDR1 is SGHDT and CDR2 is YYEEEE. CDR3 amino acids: CASSLFTGGINTQYF. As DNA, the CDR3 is TGTGCCAGCAGCTTGTTCACCGGGGGGATTAATACGCAGTATTTT.

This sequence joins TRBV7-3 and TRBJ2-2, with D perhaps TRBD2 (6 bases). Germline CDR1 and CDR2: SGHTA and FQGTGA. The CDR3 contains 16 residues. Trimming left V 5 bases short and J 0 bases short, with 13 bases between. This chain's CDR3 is CASSPLAVTNTGELFF. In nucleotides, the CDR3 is TGTGCCAGCAGCCCCTTAGCGGTGACGAACACCGGGGAGCTGTTTTTT.

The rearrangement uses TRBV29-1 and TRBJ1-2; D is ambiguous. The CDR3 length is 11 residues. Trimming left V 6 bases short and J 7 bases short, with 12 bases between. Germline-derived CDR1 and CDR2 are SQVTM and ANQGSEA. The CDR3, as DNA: TGCAGCGTGGGAGGATGGGGTGGCTACACCTTC. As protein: CSVGGWGGYTF.

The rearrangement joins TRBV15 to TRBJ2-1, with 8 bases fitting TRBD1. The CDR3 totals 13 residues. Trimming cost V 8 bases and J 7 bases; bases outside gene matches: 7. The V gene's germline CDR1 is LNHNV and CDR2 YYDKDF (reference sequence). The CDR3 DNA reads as TGTGCCACCCGGGCCAGGGGGCAGAATGAGCAGTTCTTC. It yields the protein CATRARGQNEQFF.